This record covers a single T cell receptor beta chain. This sample is part of a study of blood T cell repertoires in COVID-19. Looked up from germline, CDR1 is GTSNPN and CDR2 is SVGIG (reference sequence). The CDR3 is made up of 15 amino acids. V lost 0 bases to trimming and J lost 4 bases, with 15 bases between them. Sequenced by immunoSEQ multiplex PCR; TCRdb stores in-frame clones only, minus some. The table shows fewer than 700,000 clones, with around nine tenths occurring only once. The chain combines TRBV30 with TRBJ2-5, with D perhaps TRBD1 (5 bases). The sample comprised peripheral blood. The TCR was taken from a woman between 50 and 59 years old with COVID-19, enrolled during active disease. CDR3 bases: TGTGCCTGGAGTGTACTGGCAGGGTCCGGAGAGACCCAGTACTTC. Its translation: CAWSVLAGSGETQYF.